The clone carrying this T cell receptor (beta chain) was counted only a few times. A J-beta primer mix and a sample-barcoded 5' primer were used in a second PCR of about 6 to 12 cycles. TCRdb re-derived calls from the 5' RACE reads in MiXCR, one entry per CDR3 protein. This sample yields around 900,000 distinct CDR3 sequences, of which approximately 50% are seen a single time; 20% to 25% belongs to the top ten. Per sample, at least 5 micrograms of total RNA were extracted. The CDR3 totals 15 residues. Germline V gives CDR1 SGHKS, CDR2 YYEKEE (reference sequence). V dropped 1 base and J dropped 0 bases, with 5 bases sitting between them. The entry originates in a study of blood T cells in healthy people across ages. Background on the study: Per every two T cells, about one barcoded beta molecule was captured by template switching.

This TCR was recovered from a woman aged 60-75 years in good health. This sequence joins TRBV5-5 and TRBJ2-6; D gene uncertain. Material: blood. The CDR3 region has the DNA TGTGCCAGCAGCTTGAAGAGCTCTGGGGCCAACGTCCTGACTTTC. Its translation is CASSLKSSGANVLTF. Full variable domain (rest looked up from reference TRBV5-5 and TRBJ2-6): DAGVTQSPTHLIKTRGQQVTLRCSPISGHKSVSWYQQVLGQGPQFIFQYYEKEERGRGNFPDRFSARQFPNYSSELNVNALLLGDSALYLCASSLKSSGANVLTFGAGSRLTVL.